Sequencing of this T cell receptor beta chain was carried out in a study of T cells after yellow fever vaccination. Study summary: Fractions of limited cellularity were prepared by means of SMART-Seq v4 Ultra Low Input.

This clonotype was counted only a few times. Its specificity is unknown. Study observations and caveats: Boosting was followed by the reappearance of most primary-vaccination clones (around 95% CD4, 70% to 90% CD8).

MiXCR, applied by TCRdb to the 5' RACE reads, yields one record per CDR3 protein. The repertoire holds approximately 550,000 distinct CDR3 sequences, roughly 12% seen once, with 11% to 15% in the top ten. The sequence derives from a man aged 25 to 40 who received the YFV17D yellow fever vaccine. The sequences come from PBMCs, collected on the day of the yellow fever booster vaccination.

In DNA form, the CDR3 reads TGTGCCAGCAGCCCGAGCTCCGGCTATTTAGGGCAGTTCTTC. Its protein is CASSPSSGYLGQFF. The V and J genes are TRBV7-8 and TRBJ2-1; D not resolved. The CDR3 has 14 residues. V was pared by 5 bases and J by 12 bases, with 20 bases between. Per the germline V gene, CDR1 is SGHVS and CDR2 is FQNEAQ.